Each of the 8 T cell receptor beta chains below was sequenced from the same sample in a study of blood T cell repertoires in COVID-19 (dated by TCRdb to about 2020). The library was obtained by the immunoSEQ multiplex PCR assay. The clones in this table, taken by TCRdb from immuneACCESS, are in-frame only. Not every clone is retained; where verified, under half of the shortfall comes from an unresolved V gene, and the cause of the rest is unknown. Counted in this sample were 100,000 or so clones; around 75% of them appeared once. The ten largest clones represent 24% of the sample. Sequences were obtained from peripheral blood. The receptor source for this set is a human donor in a cohort sampled during active COVID-19.

In the case of this clone: At one of its ends the junction is not consistent with the germline gene, which may arise from a read error. The chain has TRBV2 and TRBJ1-2; 8 nucleotides align to TRBD1. The CDR3 runs to 12 residues. Germline CDR1 is SNHLY and CDR2 is FYNNEI. The CDR3 DNA reads as TGTGCCAGCCTAGGACAGGGAAGGCATTGGGCCTTC. It translates to CASLGQGRHWAF.

This clone occurred a few times. V usage is TRBV7-8 and J usage is TRBJ2-1, with 10 positions matching TRBD2. Germline loops: CDR1 SGHVS, CDR2 FQNEAQ. The CDR3 is 16 residues long. The V and J ends lost 3 bases and 6 bases, in that order; junction bases with no gene match: 8. The CDR3 region has the DNA TGTGCCAGCAGCTTCCCTAGCGGGAGTTCGCTCAATGAGCAGTTCTTC. This encodes CASSFPSGSSLNEQFF.

The chain recombines TRBV15 with TRBJ2-7, with TRBD1 matching 10 bases. J was trimmed by 3 bases and V by 4 bases; bases with no gene match: 6. In germline, CDR1 is LNHNV, CDR2 YYDKDF (reference sequence). The CDR3 length is 15 residues. This CDR3 reads CATSNRDRGYYEQYF. The CDR3 DNA reads as TGTGCCACCAGCAACCGGGACAGGGGATACTACGAGCAGTACTTC.

The V call is TRBV5-4, the J call TRBJ2-7; a possible D gene is TRBD2 (6 bases). CDR3 length: 13 residues. The V end was cut by 7 bases, the J end by 2 bases, with 13 bases between. CDR1 and CDR2 (germline): SGHNT, YYREEE (reference sequence). The CDR3 DNA reads TGTGCCAGCTCACGGGGGACCCCCTACGAGCAGTACTTC. Encoded protein: CASSRGTPYEQYF.

The V call is TRBV7-3, the J call TRBJ2-2; D unresolved. The CDR3 consists of 15 residues. Deletions cut 5 bases from V and 0 bases from J, with 10 bases between. Germline CDR1 is SGHTA and CDR2 is FQGTGA. In DNA form, the CDR3 reads TGTGCCAGCAGCCGCGGAATGGCGAACACCGGGGAGCTGTTTTTT. Translated, it gives CASSRGMANTGELFF.

This clone was observed a handful of times. This chain connects TRBV6-5 to TRBJ2-1, with 8 bases lining up with TRBD2. CDR1 is MNHEY, CDR2 SVGAGI, per germline. Trimming cost V 2 bases and J 6 bases; bases outside gene matches: 9. This CDR3 is built from 16 residues. The CDR3 coding sequence is TGTGCCAGCAGTTACCAGTGGACTAGCTCCCCCAATGAGCAGTTCTTC. Residues: CASSYQWTSSPNEQFF.

The V gene is TRBV4-2, the J gene TRBJ1-2; 9 bases are a match to TRBD1. This CDR3 region has 15 residues. Germline CDR1 and CDR2: LGHNA and YNFKEQ. V trimming: 2 bases; J trimming: 8 bases; junction bases outside the gene matches: 9. The CDR3, as DNA: TGTGCCAGCAGCCAACTCTCCGGGACAGGGAACGGCTACACCTTC. Protein sequence: CASSQLSGTGNGYTF.

The chain carries TRBV27 and TRBJ2-1; D possibly corresponds to TRBD1 (6 bases). Looked up from germline, CDR1 is MNHEY and CDR2 is SMNVEV (reference sequence). The CDR3 covers 15 residues. Trimming cost V 3 bases and J 4 bases, with 13 bases left between them. The CDR3 reads CASSLDVDRYNEQFF. The CDR3 region has the DNA TGTGCCAGCAGTTTGGACGTGGACAGATACAATGAGCAGTTCTTC.